This TCR beta chain was identified during a study of T cell responses to AZD1222 COVID-19 vaccine. This clone was detected once. The assay was immunoSEQ multiplex PCR, and TCRdb's table has in-frame clones only and misses some. The sample has 95,000 to 150,000 clones, approximately 90% seen once. This TCR was recovered from an adult who received the MenACWY meningococcal vaccine as a control. The source material was peripheral blood, sampled 28 days after the second dose of the MenACWY control vaccine.

CDR3 protein: CASSLGVNYNEQFF. The DNA of the CDR3 is TGTGCCAGCAGCTTGGGGGTGAACTACAATGAGCAGTTCTTC. The chain combines TRBV7-9 with TRBJ2-1, with D perhaps given as TRBD1 or TRBD2 (5 bases each). Germline loops: CDR1 SEHNR, CDR2 FQNEAQ (reference sequence). Trimming took off 3 bases at V and 3 bases at J, with 9 bases between the two ends. The CDR3 runs 14 residues.